These 15 T cell receptor beta chains originate from one sample sequenced in a study of blood T cell repertoires in COVID-19 (dated by TCRdb to 2020 to 2022). The receptor library was made with the immunoSEQ multiplex PCR assay. Entries here come from immuneACCESS through TCRdb and include only in-frame sequences with V and J called. Some clones fail to appear in such tables; in the studies checked, an unresolved V gene covers under half of the shortfall, and the cause of the remainder is unknown. The sample table lists about 200,000 clones, around 82% of them with a count of one. The top ten clonotypes cover 7.5% to 9% of the sample. Material: peripheral blood. These receptors all stem from a woman between 45 and 60 years old with acute or convalescent COVID-19.

This clone was picked up a small number of times. The J gene is TRBJ1-1, the V gene TRBV2; TRBD1 matches 7 bases. This CDR3 has 13 residues. Per germline, CDR1 SNHLY and CDR2 FYNNEI. The trim removed 6 bases at V and 8 bases at J, leaving 9 bases unmatched. The DNA of the CDR3 is TGTGCCAGCAGGGAACAGGGGCCGCTCGAAGCTTTCTTT. It codes for CASREQGPLEAFF. Based on the CDR3 plus reference TRBV2 and TRBJ1-1, the full variable domain is EPEVTQTPSHQVTQMGQEVILRCVPISNHLYFYWYRQILGQKVEFLVSFYNNEISEKSEIFDDQFSVERPDGSNFTLKIRSTKLEDSAMYFCASREQGPLEAFFGQGTRLTVV.

This clone was seen just once. The chain recombines TRBV15 with TRBJ1-2, with 8 bases matching TRBD1. The CDR3 extends over 15 amino acids. With 5 bases clipped from V and 4 bases from J, the junction kept 9 bases outside the gene matches. Germline V gene data show CDR1 as LNHNV and CDR2 as YYDKDF (reference sequence). CDR3 nucleotide sequence: TGTGCCACCAGCGGCACAGGGGGTGAGCCCTATGGCTACACCTTC. It encodes CATSGTGGEPYGYTF.

The V gene is TRBV6-1, the J gene TRBJ1-2; 7 bases match TRBD1. This CDR3 is built from 14 residues. The V and J ends lost 2 bases and 3 bases, in that order; junction bases with no gene match: 3. Germline-derived CDR1 and CDR2 are MNHNS and SASEGT. The CDR3 region has the DNA TGTGCCAGCAGTGAACCGACAGGGTACTATGGCTACACCTTC. Its protein product is CASSEPTGYYGYTF.

This clone was recorded once. The chain links TRBV14 to TRBJ1-1, with D possibly being TRBD1 (6 bases). CDR3 length: 16 residues. Per germline, CDR1 SGHDN and CDR2 FVKESK. Trimming shortened V by 8 bases and J by 1 base, and 20 bases separated the two germline ends. The DNA for the CDR3 is TGTGCCAGCTATCGTTCCGGGGGGCTGGGGAACACTGAAGCTTTCTTT. It is translated as CASYRSGGLGNTEAFF. Full variable domain (missing parts from reference TRBV14 and TRBJ1-1): EAGVTQFPSHSVIEKGQTVTLRCDPISGHDNLYWYRRVMGKEIKFLLHFVKESKQDESGMPNNRFLAERTGGTYSTLKVQPAELEDSGVYFCASYRSGGLGNTEAFFGQGTRLTVV.

V usage is TRBV12-3 or TRBV12-4 and J usage is TRBJ1-5; no definite D call. The V and J ends lost 3 bases and 3 bases respectively, with 3 bases between them. This CDR3 has 12 amino acids. DNA for the CDR3: TGTGCCAGCAGTTTCTACAATCAGCCCCAGCATTTT. It encodes CASSFYNQPQHF.

This clone has a single count. The chain uses TRBV6-5 and TRBJ1-1; D not resolved. Germline-derived CDR1 and CDR2 are MNHEY and SVGAGI. This CDR3 comprises 16 residues. V was pared by 2 bases and J by 4 bases, with 17 bases between. The CDR3 protein is CASSYRFSSFGTEAFF. The CDR3 coding sequence is TGTGCCAGCAGTTACCGGTTCTCCTCCTTTGGCACTGAAGCTTTCTTT.

The V call is TRBV4-2, the J call TRBJ2-7, with TRBD2 matching 11 bases. This CDR3 has 20 amino acids. V was pared by 2 bases and J by 0 bases, with 15 bases of the junction left unmatched. Germline assignment: CDR1 LGHNA and CDR2 YNFKEQ. Here the CDR3 DNA reads TGTGCCAGCAGCCAACAGGGGGGGACTAGCGGCGCAACGATCTCCTACGAGCAGTACTTC. Translation gives CASSQQGGTSGATISYEQYF.

The genes are TRBV9 and TRBJ2-7; TRBD1 matches 9 bases. The CDR3 sequence is 13 residues long. Trimming removed 4 bases from V and 6 bases from J; junction bases left unmatched: 5. CDR1 is SGDLS, CDR2 YYNGEE, per germline. CDR3 amino acids: CASSSTGGSEQYF. The CDR3, as DNA: TGTGCCAGCAGCTCGACAGGGGGGAGCGAGCAGTACTTC.

The rearrangement links TRBV7-9 to TRBJ2-5; 9 nucleotides agree with TRBD2. The J segment lost 2 bases and the V segment lost 5 bases, leaving 6 bases of the junction unmatched. Germline CDR1 reads SEHNR; CDR2 reads FQNEAQ (reference sequence). This CDR3 comprises 15 residues. The CDR3: CASSITGLAQETQYF. Here the CDR3 DNA reads TGTGCCAGCAGCATCACAGGACTAGCGCAAGAGACCCAGTACTTC. The full variable domain, rest sourced from reference TRBV7-9 and TRBJ2-5, is DTGVSQNPRHKITKRGQNVTFRCDPISEHNRLYWYRQTLGQGPEFLTYFQNEAQLEKSRLLSDRFSAERPKGSFSTLEIQRTEQGDSAMYLCASSITGLAQETQYFGPGTRLLVL.

The chain joins TRBV27 to TRBJ2-4, with 7 bases that match TRBD1. V lost 4 bases, J lost 5 bases, and 11 bases stayed unmatched. From germline, CDR1 is MNHEY and CDR2 SMNVEV (reference sequence). The length of the CDR3 is 16 residues. In DNA form, the CDR3 reads TGTGCCAGCAGTTCTCTATCTTACACAGGGGAAAACATTCAGTACTTC. Residues: CASSSLSYTGENIQYF.

The rearrangement joins TRBV18 to TRBJ2-2; 12 bases line up with TRBD1. The CDR3 sequence is 17 residues long. The junction had 3 bases not matched to a gene; V was cut back by 0 bases and J by 4 bases. Germline values: CDR1 KGHSH, CDR2 LQKENI. The CDR3 loop is CASSPPGQGAFTGELFF. The CDR3, as DNA: TGTGCCAGCTCACCACCGGGACAGGGGGCCTTCACCGGGGAGCTGTTTTTT.

The sample holds one count of this clone. The rearrangement joins TRBV11-2 to TRBJ2-2, with D possibly TRBD2 on 7 matching bases. Germline V CDR1 and CDR2: SGHAT, FQNNGV. This CDR3 region has 15 residues. V gave up 11 bases and J gave up 5 bases, with 21 bases separating them. The CDR3 region is CAQRRGQGGTGELFF. The CDR3 DNA reads TGTGCCCAACGTCGGGGGCAGGGAGGGACCGGGGAGCTGTTTTTT.

The genes are TRBV3-1 (or the pseudogene TRBV3-2) and TRBJ2-7, with 7 bases matching TRBD1. Germline CDR1 LGHDT, CDR2 YNNKEL (reference sequence). The CDR3 runs to 14 residues. The J segment lost 7 bases and the V segment lost 0 bases, leaving 6 bases of the junction unmatched. The CDR3 loop reads CASSQEISQGEQYF. The CDR3 region has the DNA TGTGCCAGCAGCCAAGAAATTTCACAGGGGGAGCAGTACTTC.

The chain links TRBV27 to TRBJ2-1, with TRBD2 matching 11 bases. Germline V gene data show CDR1 as MNHEY and CDR2 as SMNVEV (reference sequence). The CDR3 runs 14 residues. V lost 6 bases and J lost 7; bases outside the gene matches: 5. The CDR3 nucleotides read TGTGCCAGCAGAACTAGCGGGAGAATAAATGAGCAGTTCTTC. Its protein product is CASRTSGRINEQFF.

This clone was detected once. The rearrangement uses TRBV18 and TRBJ1-1, with TRBD1 identical over 8 bases. Per germline, CDR1 KGHSH and CDR2 LQKENI. Trimming cost V 6 bases and J 8 bases; bases outside gene matches: 11. This CDR3 is 14 amino acids long. CDR3 in amino acids: CASSRGTGFSEAFF. CDR3 in DNA: TGTGCCAGCTCTCGAGGGACAGGATTCTCCGAAGCTTTCTTT.